Shown below are 9 T cell receptor beta chains from a single sample sequenced in a study of OX40 agonist ivuxolimab in advanced cancers. The repertoire was sequenced with immunoSEQ multiplex PCR; TCRdb's copy has only in-frame clones and lacks some. This table holds just under 20,000 clones, 74% found once. Here the sequenced sample was CD4+ or CD8+ T cells sorted from blood, taken in a trial of the OX40 agonist ivuxolimab. The source is an adult with an advanced solid tumor such as melanoma, head and neck, liver or kidney cancer.

The chain recombines TRBV13 with TRBJ1-5, with D uncertain. CDR3 length: 15 amino acids. Trimming cost V 5 bases and J 7 bases, with 18 bases left between them. Germline V gene lookup returns CDR1 PRHDT and CDR2 FYEKMQ (reference sequence). The CDR3 region has the DNA TGTGCCAGCAGCCACCGTCCTACAGCGGACCAGCCCCAGCATTTT. It codes for CASSHRPTADQPQHF.

The sample holds a few counts of this clone. Sequence at one end of the junction differs from germline and may be a read error. Distinct nucleotide sequences in the sample also encode this CDR3. The rearrangement uses TRBV5-1 and TRBJ2-5; 7 bases line up with TRBD1. This CDR3 region has 14 residues. Germline V gene lookup returns CDR1 SGHRS and CDR2 YFSETQ. CDR3 region: CASSWDSLQETQYF. The DNA of the CDR3 is TGTGCCAGCAGCTGGGACAGCCTCCAAGAGACCCAGTACTTC. Drawing the rest from reference TRBV5-1 and TRBJ2-5, the complete variable domain is KAGVTQTPRYLIKTRGQQVTLSCSPISGHRSVSWYQQTPGQGLQFLFEYFSETQRNKGNFPGRFSGRQFSNSRSEMNVSTLELGDSALYLCASSWDSLQETQYFGPGTRLLVL.

This chain uses TRBV2 with TRBJ2-1, with a possible D match to TRBD1 (6 bases). This CDR3 comprises 14 residues. Germline V gene sequence: CDR1 SNHLY, CDR2 FYNNEI. V lost 10 bases to trimming and J lost 0 bases, with 13 bases between them. CDR3 sequence: CATPADSSYNEQFF. CDR3 coding DNA: TGTGCCACCCCAGCGGACAGCTCCTACAATGAGCAGTTCTTC.

This clone was detected only a few times. The chain recombines TRBV5-6 with TRBJ1-5, with D perhaps TRBD1 (5 bases). Germline assignment: CDR1 SGHDT and CDR2 YYEEEE. Trimming shortened V by 0 bases and J by 8 bases, and 12 bases separated the two germline ends. The CDR3 loop spans 14 amino acids. This CDR3 reads CASSLGGDLEPQHF. For the CDR3, the DNA is TGTGCCAGCAGCTTGGGAGGGGATTTAGAGCCCCAGCATTTT. Full variable domain (outside the CDR3, taken from reference TRBV5-6 and TRBJ1-5): DAGVTQSPTHLIKTRGQQVTLRCSPKSGHDTVSWYQQALGQGPQFIFQYYEEEERQRGNFPDRFSGHQFPNYSSELNVNALLLGDSALYLCASSLGGDLEPQHFGDGTRLSIL.

This sequence joins TRBV7-6 and TRBJ2-3; tentative D call: TRBD1 (6 bases). The CDR3 is made up of 14 amino acids. V was shortened by 1 base and J by 4 bases, with 9 bases between the two germline ends. Germline V gives CDR1 SGHVS, CDR2 FNYEAQ. This CDR3 reads CASSLDPGADTQYF. The CDR3 DNA sequence: TGTGCCAGCAGCTTAGACCCAGGGGCAGATACGCAGTATTTT.

The rearrangement joins TRBV12-5 to TRBJ1-6, with 10 positions matching TRBD1. The CDR3 totals 15 residues. The V gene end was trimmed by 6 bases and the J gene end by 7 bases; junction bases not matched to a gene: 6. The V gene's germline CDR1 is LGHNT and CDR2 FRNRAP. The CDR3 region is CASGSRQGANSPLHF. The CDR3 DNA reads as TGTGCTAGTGGGTCGAGACAGGGGGCAAATTCACCCCTCCACTTT.

The chain carries TRBV5-6 and TRBJ2-7, with D maybe TRBD2 (5 bases). Germline-derived CDR1 and CDR2 are SGHDT and YYEEEE. V gave up 4 bases and J gave up 2 bases, with 7 bases separating them. The CDR3 spans 12 residues. CDR3 DNA sequence: TGTGCCAGCAGCGGACTCACCTACGAGCAGTACTTC. This codes for CASSGLTYEQYF.

V usage is TRBV27 and J usage is TRBJ1-1; 7 bases are a match to TRBD1. V shed 4 bases and J 2 bases; nucleotides not matched to a gene: 1. This CDR3 comprises 13 residues. Germline CDR1 MNHEY, CDR2 SMNVEV (reference sequence). The DNA for the CDR3 is TGTGCCAGCAGTTGGACAGGCAACACTGAAGCTTTCTTT. It codes for CASSWTGNTEAFF.

The V gene is TRBV6-5, the J gene TRBJ1-1, with a possible D match to TRBD1 (6 bases). This CDR3 region has 13 residues. The germline V and J ends were trimmed by 6 bases and 4 bases, with 12 bases remaining between them. Germline V gene data show CDR1 as MNHEY and CDR2 as SVGAGI. The CDR3 region is CASSSTGSTEAFF. DNA for the CDR3: TGTGCCAGCAGCTCTACAGGGAGCACTGAAGCTTTCTTT.